The 23 T cell receptor beta chains reported below all come from one sample, sequenced in a study of beta chain features in type 1 diabetes. Findings and limits, study-wide: Type 1 diabetes patients had moderately but significantly shorter TCRB CDR3s in all four CD4+ subsets.

Sequenced material consisted of expressed TCRB transcripts (all of the isolated RNA was reverse transcribed). TCRdb's table, derived via immunoSEQ multiplex PCR, lists solely in-frame clones and lacks some. The sample holds about 700,000 clones, about an eighth seen once. These TCRs' antigens remain unknown. The material sequenced was naive CD4+ T cells from blood. The origin of the receptors is a man in his late teens or twenties with type 1 diabetes.

The rearrangement uses TRBV7-9 and TRBJ2-1; 7 nucleotides align to TRBD2. Germline-derived CDR1 and CDR2 are SEHNR and FQNEAQ (reference sequence). After removal of 5 bases from V and 0 bases from J, the junction contained 4 bases not matched to a gene. This CDR3 contains 15 residues. The CDR3 nucleotides are TGTGCCAGCAGCCTTTCGGGGGGCTCCTACAATGAGCAGTTCTTC. Encoded protein: CASSLSGGSYNEQFF.

This clone was recorded a few times. The chain joins TRBV27 to TRBJ2-2; 7 bases fit TRBD2. Germline V gene sequence: CDR1 MNHEY, CDR2 SMNVEV (reference sequence). Trimming cost V 7 bases and J 6 bases; bases outside gene matches: 17. The CDR3 sequence is 17 residues long. The CDR3 protein is CASTHYDGGGGAGELFF. The CDR3 bases are TGTGCCAGCACTCACTACGATGGCGGGGGAGGTGCCGGGGAGCTGTTTTTT.

This clone has only a few counts. The CDR3 loop reads CASKKKGDSNSYNSPLHF. In DNA form, the CDR3 reads TGCGCCAGCAAAAAGAAGGGGGACTCCAACTCCTATAATTCACCCCTCCACTTT. J is TRBJ1-6 and V is TRBV4-1; maybe TRBD1 (6 bases). Between the trimmed V and J ends, which lost 7 bases and 0 bases, there was a span of 19 bases. Germline V gives CDR1 MGHRA, CDR2 YSYEKL. The CDR3 sequence is 18 residues long.

V gene TRBV5-4 combines with J gene TRBJ2-1; 8 positions agree with TRBD2. Trimming at V came to 0 bases and at J to 6 bases, leaving 8 bases not matched to a gene. The CDR3 length is 16 residues. Germline V gene lookup returns CDR1 SGHNT and CDR2 YYREEE (reference sequence). The CDR3 DNA reads as TGTGCCAGCAGCTTGGGAGGAGCGGGGGCCCTCAATGAGCAGTTCTTC. Encoded protein: CASSLGGAGALNEQFF.

Concerning this clone: At one boundary the junction diverges from the germline segment, which might be a read error. The V gene is TRBV7-2, the J gene TRBJ1-2; D unclear. This CDR3 contains 11 residues. Germline CDR1 reads SGHTA; CDR2 reads FQGNSA. The CDR3: CASSLAGYRAF. The CDR3 nucleotides are TGTGCCAGCAGCTTGGCAGGTTATAGGGCCTTT.

This clone was observed a handful of times. This sequence joins TRBV9 and TRBJ1-6; the D is unclear. The CDR3 runs 14 residues. The V gene's germline CDR1 is SGDLS and CDR2 YYNGEE. Deletions cut 4 bases from V and 7 bases from J, with 12 bases between. For the CDR3, the DNA is TGTGCCAGCAGCCTTACAGACATCAATTCACCCCTCCACTTT. Residues: CASSLTDINSPLHF.

The sample holds a few counts of this clone. V and J are TRBV23-1 and TRBJ1-6, with D possibly TRBD1 on 5 matching bases. TRBV23-1 is marked as an open reading frame, function uncertain. V was cut by 0 bases and J by 6 bases, with 18 bases left in between. This CDR3 has 18 residues. CDR3 region: CASSQSSFGAGSNSPLHF. The CDR3 bases are TGCGCCAGCAGTCAATCGAGTTTCGGTGCAGGGAGTAATTCACCCCTCCACTTT.

This clone has a handful of counts. This sequence joins TRBV4-2 and TRBJ2-5; 10 bases line up with TRBD2. Germline CDR1 reads LGHNA; CDR2 reads YNFKEQ. With V trimmed by 0 bases and J by 5 bases, 12 bases remained unmatched. CDR3 length equals 18 residues. The CDR3 here is CASSQDIRAGGPRETQYF. CDR3 bases: TGTGCCAGCAGCCAAGATATTAGAGCGGGGGGGCCTCGGGAGACCCAGTACTTC.

This clone was observed a handful of times. The J gene is TRBJ2-7, the V gene TRBV19, with TRBD1 identical over 8 bases. Germline assignment: CDR1 LNHDA and CDR2 SQIVND (reference sequence). Unmatched junction bases numbered 5, after V lost 8 bases and J lost 2 bases. This CDR3 region has 13 residues. Written as DNA, the CDR3 is TGTGCCAGTGCGCGGACAGGGACCTACGAGCAGTACTTC. Translation gives CASARTGTYEQYF. The full variable domain, rest sourced from reference TRBV19 and TRBJ2-7, is DGGITQSPKYLFRKEGQNVTLSCEQNLNHDAMYWYRQDPGQGLRLIYYSQIVNDFQKGDIAEGYSVSREKKESFPLTVTSAQKNPTAFYLCASARTGTYEQYFGPGTRLTVT.

This chain joins TRBV28 and TRBJ2-5; TRBD2 agrees at 11 bases. Germline V gene sequence: CDR1 MDHEN, CDR2 SYDVKM. CDR3 length: 16 residues. V trimming: 2 bases; J trimming: 4 bases; junction bases outside the gene matches: 6. The CDR3 nucleotides read TGTGCCAGCAGTTTACCTACCGGGACTAGCGGAGAGACCCAGTACTTC. It yields the protein CASSLPTGTSGETQYF.

The V and J genes are TRBV5-4 and TRBJ2-7; TRBD2 might be the D (6 bases). Trimming left V 0 bases short and J 6 bases short, with 10 bases between. This CDR3 contains 13 residues. The germline V gene encodes CDR1 SGHNT and CDR2 YYREEE (reference sequence). CDR3 sequence (DNA): TGTGCCAGCAGCTTGGTGGAGGGGCTCGAGCAGTACTTC. This translates into CASSLVEGLEQYF.

Only a few counts were recorded for this clone. The rearrangement joins TRBV6-5 to TRBJ2-3; no clear D gene. Trimming removed 4 bases at V and 5 bases at J, with 13 bases between. The CDR3 loop spans 14 amino acids. In germline, CDR1 is MNHEY, CDR2 SVGAGI. The CDR3 region has the DNA TGTGCCAGCAGTTTAGGGCCCCCACAAGATACGCAGTATTTT. Protein sequence: CASSLGPPQDTQYF.

The chain combines TRBV6-4 with TRBJ1-2; tentative D call: TRBD1 (5 bases). Germline CDR1 MRHNA, CDR2 SNTAGT. V was pared by 4 bases and J by 8 bases, with 11 bases between. This CDR3 contains 12 residues. The CDR3 DNA is TGTGCCAGCAGTGGGCAGGGAGGAGGCTACACCTTC. Its translation is CASSGQGGGYTF.

This clone was seen more than once but under ten times. This sequence joins TRBV10-3 and TRBJ2-1; D unresolved. Germline loops: CDR1 ENHRY, CDR2 SYGVKD. V lost 3 bases, J lost 5 bases, and 5 bases lay in between. The CDR3 has 12 residues. The CDR3, as DNA: TGTGCCATCAGTGAAGTCCACAATGAGCAGTTCTTC. This gives the protein CAISEVHNEQFF.

The sample holds a few counts of this clone. CDR3 nucleotide sequence: TGTGCCAGCAGTTTACGACACCGGGAGCAGTACTTC. This codes for CASSLRHREQYF. The chain uses TRBV28 and TRBJ2-7; D remains ambiguous. CDR1 and CDR2 from the germline V gene are MDHEN and SYDVKM. The V end was cut by 2 bases, the J end by 7 bases, with 9 bases between. CDR3 size: 12 residues.

The J gene is TRBJ1-1, the V gene TRBV7-3; D unclear. The CDR3 length is 15 residues. Trimming removed 4 bases from V and 1 base from J, with 13 bases in between. The V gene's germline CDR1 is SGHTA and CDR2 FQGTGA. Written as DNA, the CDR3 is TGTGCCAGCAGCTCTGGGGTATCCGAGAACACTGAAGCTTTCTTT. Its translation is CASSSGVSENTEAFF.

This clone was counted only a few times. The chain is built from TRBV13 and TRBJ1-1; 9 positions match TRBD1. V was clipped by 1 base and J by 1 base; unmatched bases: 1. Germline V gives CDR1 PRHDT, CDR2 FYEKMQ (reference sequence). CDR3 length: 15 residues. CDR3 protein: CASSLEDRGNTEAFF. The CDR3, as DNA: TGTGCCAGCAGCTTAGAGGACAGGGGGAACACTGAAGCTTTCTTT.

The chain has TRBV6-6 and TRBJ1-5, with a tentative D call TRBD1 (5 bases). The CDR3 is made up of 16 amino acids. Germline V lookup: CDR1 MNHNY, CDR2 SVGAGI (reference sequence). The V end lost 5 bases, the J end lost 0 bases, and 14 bases lay between the germline ends. CDR3 DNA: TGTGCCAGCAGTCCCCGGGGGGGAGATAGCAATCAGCCCCAGCATTTT. This translates into CASSPRGGDSNQPQHF.

This clone has only a few counts. The chain recombines TRBV5-1 with TRBJ2-5, with 10 nucleotides matching TRBD1. CDR1 is SGHRS and CDR2 is YFSETQ in the germline V gene. The CDR3 is 16 amino acids. V was clipped by 3 bases and J by 1 base; unmatched bases: 6. This CDR3 is CASSSGGTGAQETQYF. The CDR3 region has the DNA TGCGCCAGCAGCTCCGGAGGGACAGGGGCCCAAGAGACCCAGTACTTC.

V gene TRBV6-1 combines with J gene TRBJ2-7; 9 positions match TRBD1. The J segment lost 7 bases and the V segment lost 2 bases, leaving 9 bases of the junction unmatched. CDR1 is MNHNS, CDR2 SASEGT, per germline. The CDR3 extends over 15 amino acids. CDR3 DNA: TGTGCCAGCAGTGAAAAGACAGGGGGACGTGGGGAGCAGTACTTC. It yields the protein CASSEKTGGRGEQYF.

The chain uses TRBV7-2 and TRBJ1-3, with unresolved D. V lost 0 bases to trimming and J lost 4 bases, with 4 bases between them. Germline lookup yields CDR1 SGHTA and CDR2 FQGNSA. The CDR3 spans 13 residues. The CDR3 sequence is CASSLARGNTIYF. For the CDR3, the DNA is TGTGCCAGCAGCTTAGCCAGGGGAAACACCATATATTTT.

The table lists this clone with a few counts. The J gene is TRBJ2-3, the V gene TRBV19, with a weak D call TRBD2 (6 bases). The CDR3 contains 14 residues. CDR1 is LNHDA, CDR2 SQIVND, per germline (reference sequence). Trimming cost V 5 bases and J 2 bases, with 11 bases left between them. CDR3 in amino acids: CASSPGTATDTQYF. The DNA of the CDR3 is TGTGCCAGTAGTCCAGGGACTGCCACAGATACGCAGTATTTT.

The V gene is TRBV6-6, the J gene TRBJ1-1; D possibly corresponds to TRBD1 (5 bases). The CDR3 runs 14 residues. With 5 bases removed from V and 0 bases from J, the gap between germline ends came to 10 bases. Germline V gene sequence: CDR1 MNHNY, CDR2 SVGAGI (reference sequence). The CDR3 sequence: CASSPTGLNTEAFF. CDR3 sequence (DNA): TGTGCCAGCAGTCCAACAGGTCTGAACACTGAAGCTTTCTTT.